The rows below give T cell receptor beta chains drawn from one sample of a study of PD-L1 blockade in urothelial cancer. Clones were sequenced by immunoSEQ multiplex PCR, and TCRdb holds only the in-frame ones, with some missing. The sample comprises around 71,000 clones, roughly 80% of which are singletons, and more than 6.5% rests with the top ten. The sequences come from PBMCs, collected around atezolizumab (anti-PD-L1) treatment. The source of these receptors is a man aged 35 to 55 with urothelial cancer. CDR3s leave out the opening cysteine and the closing phenylalanine or tryptophan.

TRBJ2-1,TRBV4-1,10,ASSQGPGEQF
TRBJ2-1,TRBV19,14,ASSILGVLGDNEQF
TRBJ2-2,TRBV19,15,ASTSLGGLENTGELF
TRBJ1-3,TRBV10-3,9,ATGTGNTIY
TRBJ1-1,TRBV19,13,ASSMTGWVNTEAF
TRBJ1-4,TRBV27,14,ASSPETGATNEKLF
TRBJ2-7,TRBV28,13,ASSSPPTSGRVQY
TRBJ2-5,TRBV7-6,15,ASSLGLLAGTQETQY
TRBJ2-5,TRBV5-6,13,ASSQERVPAETQY
TRBJ2-7,TRBV7-3,11,ASSLYREYEQY
TRBJ2-1,TRBV29-1,10,SVGEQGLEQF
TRBJ2-3,TRBV27,11,ASSLSSTDTQY
TRBJ2-3,TRBV9,12,ASSVGSITDTQY
TRBJ1-3,TRBV27,13,ASSLDSLSGNTIY
TRBJ2-1,TRBV28,13,ASSTGTSGSSEQF
TRBJ1-4,TRBV18,11,ASSPGLGEKLF
TRBJ2-3,TRBV28,12,ASGGLLSTDTQY
TRBJ2-7,TRBV5-1,12,ASTYGTGPFEQY
TRBJ2-7,TRBV5-4,13,ASSRGGSGRYEQY
TRBJ1-5,TRBV28,13,ASSRQLSSNQPQH
TRBJ1-3,TRBV10-3,15,AISDSPTDLSGNTIY
TRBJ1-1,TRBV6-5,11,ASRRGQALEAF
TRBJ2-2,TRBV11-2,14,ASSLVGGRAPGELF
TRBJ1-4,TRBV9,12,ASSVATGNEKLF
TRBJ2-5,TRBV4-2,16,ASSQDPPATGGVETQY
TRBJ1-5,TRBV9,11,ASSVGLGRPQH
TRBJ2-1,TRBV19,11,ASRLVSDNEQF
TRBJ2-5,TRBV5-1,14,ASSLGLAGVQETQY
TRBJ2-1,TRBV4-3,15,ASSQDMISGGANEQF
TRBJ2-5,TRBV7-6,9,ASTTGETQY
TRBJ1-5,TRBV28,13,ASSLPRDSNQPQH
TRBJ2-3,TRBV18,11,ASSPFTEPTQY
TRBJ2-7,TRBV7-8,13,ASSLASGTHYEQY
TRBJ1-5,TRBV29-1,19,SVEDLGIGTEGAFSNQPQH
TRBJ2-1,TRBV5-1,12,ASSAGTLYNEQF
TRBJ1-3,TRBV27,11,ASGAESGNTIY
TRBJ1-2,TRBV7-2,10,ASSFAGIGYT
TRBJ2-1,TRBV11-2,15,ASTPRSSIRSYNEQF
TRBJ1-1,TRBV18,14,ASSPLGAGMNTEAF
TRBJ2-3,TRBV11-2,14,ASSFRLASSTDTQY
TRBJ2-3,TRBV11-3,10,ASSFGGDTQY
TRBJ2-7,TRBV28,14,ASSLSGGVGLYEQY
TRBJ2-1,TRBV28,13,ASRLAGGSYNEQF
TRBJ2-7,TRBV5-4,12,ASRPTDSSYEQY
TRBJ2-5,TRBV9,13,ASSVATGTGETQY
TRBJ2-6,TRBV7-2,14,ASSRTTRSGANVLT
TRBJ2-1,TRBV7-9,12,ASSLDLIYNEQF